The source of this TCR beta chain is a study of blood T cell repertoires in COVID-19. Across the whole study: The study drew acute and convalescent COVID-19 samples from the United States, Italy and Spain. Sources were T cells, B-cell-depleted T cells, or PBMCs; the material itself was cDNA or gDNA.

Per the germline V gene, CDR1 is GTSNPN and CDR2 is SVGIG (reference sequence). Trimming stripped 0 bases from V and 8 bases from J, with 7 bases between. The CDR3 extends over 11 amino acids. How the authors handled the data: For nucleated cells, counts were estimated from reference gene primer amplification. Some clones are missing from TCRdb's copy, which holds only in-frame ones; the method was immunoSEQ multiplex PCR. Clone size and the V and J calls come from that table; the DNA yielded D and trimming. The sample comprises 98,000 or so clones, more than 75% of which are singletons, and 20% to 30% rests with the top ten.

V usage is TRBV30 and J usage is TRBJ1-2; D may be TRBD1 (5 bases). This clonotype was sampled from a man aged 60 to 75 with acute or convalescent COVID-19. The source material was peripheral blood. The CDR3 is CAWSVQEGYTF. The DNA of the CDR3 is TGTGCCTGGAGTGTACAGGAGGGCTACACCTTC.